The present T cell receptor (beta chain) was sequenced within a study of regulatory T cells in long-lasting Graves disease. The CDR3 length is 13 residues. Germline lookup yields CDR1 LNHDA and CDR2 SQIVND (reference sequence). V was cut by 4 bases and J by 8 bases, with 14 bases left in between. Described time point: newly diagnosed GD, antithyroid drugs for less than 3 months. The authors made the TCR library using RNA they extracted from PBMCs. The table lists this clonotype with a few counts. CDR3 regions were amplified by Arm-PCR using iRepertoire HTBI primers to build TCR beta libraries. In TCRdb, the multiplex PCR reads were re-called with MiXCR into one record per CDR3 protein. The table lists about 620,000 distinct CDR3 sequences, 16% of them singletons, with more than 15% in the top ten. The sample was also reused in another study, on T cells in Graves' hyperthyroidism and ophthalmopathy. That source notes: Initially, a first-round RT-PCR of the TCR CDR3 employed the HTBI primer set.

This sequence originates from a woman aged 25 to 39 with Graves disease. Specimen: peripheral blood mononuclear cells (PBMCs), collected at new diagnosis, from a patient treated with antithyroid drugs. The J gene is TRBJ1-1, the V gene TRBV19, with D possibly TRBD1 on 6 matching bases. CDR3 residues: CASSRGAGTEAFF. CDR3 in DNA: TGTGCCAGTAGTAGGGGGGCGGGGACAGAAGCTTTCTTT.